A selection of T cell receptor beta chains follows, all from one sample in a study of shared clonotypes between healthy human individuals. The data were produced by immunoSEQ multiplex PCR, yet TCRdb's version contains in-frame clones alone and is incomplete. Found here are more than 400,000 clones, roughly 95% of them singletons; the top ten hold approximately 0.06%. The specimen sequenced was naive CD4+ T cells sorted from blood. These receptors originate from a young woman in good health. The CDR3 runs from the conserved cysteine through the conserved F or W. Fields, in order: D gene, J gene, V gene, clone size, CDR3 protein, CDR3 DNA. D genes are given only for firm matches. The listing skips clone size in some rows; elsewhere it reads once, few, many or a size class.

TRBD2 TRBJ2-1 TRBV9 NA CASSALLAGGKKSYNEQFF TGTGCCAGCAGCGCTTTACTAGCGGGAGGGAAAAAATCCTACAATGAGCAGTTCTTC
NA TRBJ2-2 TRBV6-5 NA CASSPGQVNTGELFF TGTGCCAGCAGCCCTGGGCAGGTGAACACCGGGGAGCTGTTTTTT
NA TRBJ1-2 TRBV6-6 NA CASSYSGPYGYTF TGTGCCAGCAGTTACTCGGGACCCTATGGCTACACCTTC
NA TRBJ1-1 TRBV15 NA CATSREVANTEAFF TGTGCCACCAGCAGAGAGGTAGCGAACACTGAAGCTTTCTTT
NA TRBJ2-7 TRBV30 NA CAWSGVALSYEQYF TGTGCCTGGAGTGGAGTGGCATTGTCCTACGAGCAGTACTTC
NA TRBJ1-2 TRBV19 NA CASSIDWSRATNYGYTF TGTGCCAGTAGTATAGATTGGAGCAGGGCCACTAACTATGGCTACACCTTC
NA TRBJ1-1 TRBV6-5 NA CASSYSQGGGTEAFF TGTGCCAGCAGTTACTCCCAGGGCGGAGGAACTGAAGCTTTCTTT
NA TRBJ1-2 TRBV15 once CATSRDRAAFFVDYGYTF TGTGCCACCAGCAGAGATCGCGCCGCATTTTTCGTGGACTATGGCTACACCTTC
NA TRBJ1-1 TRBV2 NA CASLGGVYTEAFF TGTGCCAGCCTTGGGGGGGTCTACACTGAAGCTTTCTTT
NA TRBJ1-5 TRBV18 NA CASSELPRSGTQPQHF TGTGCCAGCTCGGAGCTCCCACGGTCTGGGACTCAGCCCCAGCATTTT
NA TRBJ1-5 TRBV28 NA CASQQAYSNQPQHF TGTGCCAGTCAGCAGGCATATAGCAATCAGCCCCAGCATTTT
NA TRBJ2-5 TRBV11-2 NA CASSSRLEETQYF TGTGCCAGCAGCTCCCGACTAGAAGAGACCCAGTACTTC
TRBD1 TRBJ1-1 TRBV18 once CASSEQGLDTEAFF TGTGCCAGCTCTGAACAGGGGCTAGACACTGAAGCTTTCTTT
NA TRBJ2-3 TRBV9 once CASSVADTQYF TGTGCCAGCAGCGTAGCAGATACGCAGTATTTT
TRBD1 TRBJ1-2 TRBV6-5 NA CASRRTGVNNYGYTF TGTGCCAGCAGGCGGACAGGGGTCAATAACTATGGCTACACCTTC
TRBD1 TRBJ1-5 TRBV5-1 NA CASSSNPGGEYQPQHF TGCGCCAGCAGCTCAAACCCAGGGGGGGAGTATCAGCCCCAGCATTTT